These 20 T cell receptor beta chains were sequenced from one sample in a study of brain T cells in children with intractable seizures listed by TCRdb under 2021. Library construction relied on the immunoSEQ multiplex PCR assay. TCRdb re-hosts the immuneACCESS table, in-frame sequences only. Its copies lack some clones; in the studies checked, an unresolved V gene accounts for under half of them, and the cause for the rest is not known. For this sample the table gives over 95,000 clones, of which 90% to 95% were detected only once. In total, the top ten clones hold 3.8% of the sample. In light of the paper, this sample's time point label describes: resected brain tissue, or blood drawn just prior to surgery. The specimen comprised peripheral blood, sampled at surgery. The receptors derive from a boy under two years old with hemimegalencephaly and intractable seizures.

CDR3 DNA sequence: TGTGCCAGCAGCCAACAACCCCATGGAGGGACTAGTTCCTACGAGCAGTACTTC. Protein product: CASSQQPHGGTSSYEQYF. The V call is TRBV5-4, the J call TRBJ2-7, with 8 bases lining up with TRBD2. The germline V gene has CDR1 SGHNT and CDR2 YYREEE (reference sequence). After removal of 4 bases from V and 1 base from J, the junction contained 16 bases not matched to a gene. The CDR3 length is 18 residues.

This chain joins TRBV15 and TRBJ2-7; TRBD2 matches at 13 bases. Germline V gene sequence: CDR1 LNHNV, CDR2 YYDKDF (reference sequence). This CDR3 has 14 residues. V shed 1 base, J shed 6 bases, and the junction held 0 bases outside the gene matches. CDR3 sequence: CATSRGTSGSEQYF. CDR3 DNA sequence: TGTGCCACCAGCAGAGGGACTAGCGGGAGCGAGCAGTACTTC.

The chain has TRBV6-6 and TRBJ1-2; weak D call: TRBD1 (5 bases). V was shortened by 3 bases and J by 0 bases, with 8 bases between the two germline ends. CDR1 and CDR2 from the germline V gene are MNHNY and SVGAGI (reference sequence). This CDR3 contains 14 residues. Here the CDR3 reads CASSYDSTNYGYTF. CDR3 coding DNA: TGTGCCAGCAGTTATGACAGTACTAACTATGGCTACACCTTC.

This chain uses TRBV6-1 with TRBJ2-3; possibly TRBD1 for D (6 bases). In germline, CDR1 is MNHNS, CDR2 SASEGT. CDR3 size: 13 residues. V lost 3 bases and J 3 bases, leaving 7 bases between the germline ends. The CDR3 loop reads CASSDQGTDTQYF. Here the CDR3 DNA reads TGTGCCAGCAGTGATCAGGGGACAGATACGCAGTATTTT.

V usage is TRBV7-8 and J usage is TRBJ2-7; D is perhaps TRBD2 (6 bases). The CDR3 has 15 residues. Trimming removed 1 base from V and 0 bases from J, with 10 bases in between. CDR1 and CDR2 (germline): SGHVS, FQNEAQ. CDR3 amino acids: CASSLGGLSSYEQYF. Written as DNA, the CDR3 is TGTGCCAGCAGCTTAGGGGGACTTAGCTCCTACGAGCAGTACTTC.

CDR3 in DNA: TGTGCCTGGAGTGTAGGGGCGGGGAATCAGCCCCAGCATTTT. Translated: CAWSVGAGNQPQHF. The chain employs TRBV30 and TRBJ1-5; D might be TRBD1 (5 bases). The CDR3 consists of 14 residues. V shed 0 bases and J shed 4 bases, with 10 bases lying between them. The V gene's germline CDR1 is GTSNPN and CDR2 SVGIG (reference sequence).

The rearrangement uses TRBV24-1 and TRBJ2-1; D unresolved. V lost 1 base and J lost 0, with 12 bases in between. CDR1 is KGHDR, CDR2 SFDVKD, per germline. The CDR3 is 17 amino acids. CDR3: CATSDFRGSSSYNEQFF. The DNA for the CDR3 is TGTGCCACCAGTGATTTTAGAGGATCGAGCTCCTACAATGAGCAGTTCTTC.

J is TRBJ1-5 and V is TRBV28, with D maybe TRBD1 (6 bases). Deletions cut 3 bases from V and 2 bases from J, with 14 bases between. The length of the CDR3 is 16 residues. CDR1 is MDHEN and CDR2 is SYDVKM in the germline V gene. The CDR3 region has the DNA TGTGCCAGCAGTTTGCGGGGGCTGAGAGGCAATCAGCCCCAGCATTTT. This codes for CASSLRGLRGNQPQHF.

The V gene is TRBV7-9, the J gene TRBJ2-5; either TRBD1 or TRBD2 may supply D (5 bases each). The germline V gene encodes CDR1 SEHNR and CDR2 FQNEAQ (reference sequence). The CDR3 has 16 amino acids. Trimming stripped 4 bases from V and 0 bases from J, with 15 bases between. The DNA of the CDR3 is TGTGCCAGCAGCTACCCCCGTGGGGACCACCAAGAGACCCAGTACTTC. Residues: CASSYPRGDHQETQYF.

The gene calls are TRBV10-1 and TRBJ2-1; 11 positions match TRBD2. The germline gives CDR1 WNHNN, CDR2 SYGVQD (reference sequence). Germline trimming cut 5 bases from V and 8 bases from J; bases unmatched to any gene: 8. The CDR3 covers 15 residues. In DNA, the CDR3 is TGCGCCAGCAGTTTACTAGCGGGAGCTATCCATGAGCAGTTCTTC. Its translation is CASSLLAGAIHEQFF.

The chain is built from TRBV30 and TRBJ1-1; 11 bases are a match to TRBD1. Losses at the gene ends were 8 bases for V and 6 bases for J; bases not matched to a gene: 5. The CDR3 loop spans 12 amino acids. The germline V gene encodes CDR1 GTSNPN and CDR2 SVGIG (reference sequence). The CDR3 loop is CAEDRGLPEAFF. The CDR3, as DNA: TGTGCCGAGGACAGGGGGCTTCCTGAAGCTTTCTTT. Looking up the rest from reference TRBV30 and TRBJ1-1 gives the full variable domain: SQTIHQWPATLVQPVGSPLSLECTVEGTSNPNLYWYRQAAGRGLQLLFYSVGIGQISSEVPQNLSASRPQDRQFILSSKKLLLSDSGFYLCAEDRGLPEAFFGQGTRLTVV.

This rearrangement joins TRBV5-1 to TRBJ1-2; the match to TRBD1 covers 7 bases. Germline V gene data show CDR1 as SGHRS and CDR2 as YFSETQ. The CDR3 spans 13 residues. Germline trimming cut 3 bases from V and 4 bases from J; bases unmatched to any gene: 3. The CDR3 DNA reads TGCGCCAGCAGCTCCACAGGGGCCTATGGCTACACCTTC. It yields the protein CASSSTGAYGYTF.

The CDR3 DNA reads as TGTGCCAGCAGTTTTTTTTGGGGGTACGAGCAGTACTTC. Translating gives CASSFFWGYEQYF. The chain employs TRBV27 and TRBJ2-7, with D perhaps assigned TRBD1 or TRBD2 (5 bases each). CDR1 and CDR2 from the germline V gene are MNHEY and SMNVEV (reference sequence). This CDR3 has 13 amino acids. V gave up 3 bases and J gave up 4 bases, with 10 bases separating them.

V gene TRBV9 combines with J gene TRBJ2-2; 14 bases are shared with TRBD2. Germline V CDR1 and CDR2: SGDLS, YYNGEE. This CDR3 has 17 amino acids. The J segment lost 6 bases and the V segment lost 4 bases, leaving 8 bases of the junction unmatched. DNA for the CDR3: TGTGCCAGCAGCCCCCGGGGACTAGCGGGAGTAGCCGGGGAGCTGTTTTTT. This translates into CASSPRGLAGVAGELFF.

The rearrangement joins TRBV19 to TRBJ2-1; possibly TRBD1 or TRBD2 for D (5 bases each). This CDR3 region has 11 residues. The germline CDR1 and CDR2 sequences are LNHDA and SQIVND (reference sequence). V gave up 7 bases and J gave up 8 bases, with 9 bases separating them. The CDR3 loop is CASKRGYEQFF. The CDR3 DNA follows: TGTGCCAGTAAGAGGGGATATGAGCAGTTCTTC.

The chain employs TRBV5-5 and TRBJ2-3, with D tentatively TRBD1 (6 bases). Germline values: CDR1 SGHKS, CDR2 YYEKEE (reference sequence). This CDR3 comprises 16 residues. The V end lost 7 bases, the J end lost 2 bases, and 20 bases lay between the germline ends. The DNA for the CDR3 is TGTGCCAGCTGGGGGACAAAACCTCCTAACACAGATACGCAGTATTTT. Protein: CASWGTKPPNTDTQYF. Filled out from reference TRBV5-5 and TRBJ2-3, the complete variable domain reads DAGVTQSPTHLIKTRGQQVTLRCSPISGHKSVSWYQQVLGQGPQFIFQYYEKEERGRGNFPDRFSARQFPNYSSELNVNALLLGDSALYLCASWGTKPPNTDTQYFGPGTRLTVL.

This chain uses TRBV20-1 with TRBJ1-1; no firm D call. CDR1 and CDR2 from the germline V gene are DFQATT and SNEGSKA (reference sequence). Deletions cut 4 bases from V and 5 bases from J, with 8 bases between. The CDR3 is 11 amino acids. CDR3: CSATRETEAFF. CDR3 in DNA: TGCAGTGCTACACGGGAAACTGAAGCTTTCTTT.

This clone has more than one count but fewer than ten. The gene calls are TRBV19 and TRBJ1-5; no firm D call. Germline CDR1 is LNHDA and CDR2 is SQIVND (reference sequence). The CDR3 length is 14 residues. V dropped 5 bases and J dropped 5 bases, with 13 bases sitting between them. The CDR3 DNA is TGTGCCAGTAGTTCCACACACATAGATCAGCCCCAGCATTTT. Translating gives CASSSTHIDQPQHF.

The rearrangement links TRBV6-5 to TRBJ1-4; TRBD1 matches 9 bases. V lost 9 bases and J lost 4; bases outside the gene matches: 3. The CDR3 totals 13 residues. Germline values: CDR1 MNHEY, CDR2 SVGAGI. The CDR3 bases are TGTGCCAGTAGACAGGGGGTTAATGAAAAACTGTTTTTT. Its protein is CASRQGVNEKLFF.

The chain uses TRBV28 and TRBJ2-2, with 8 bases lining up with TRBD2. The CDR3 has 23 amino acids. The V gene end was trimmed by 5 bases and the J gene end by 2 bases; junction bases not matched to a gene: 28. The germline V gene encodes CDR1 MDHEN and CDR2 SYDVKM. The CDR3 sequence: CASSRRPWGAGSGGRRNTGELFF. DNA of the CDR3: TGTGCCAGCAGTCGACGACCTTGGGGGGCAGGATCGGGAGGGAGAAGAAACACCGGGGAGCTGTTTTTT.